These T cell receptor beta chains were read from a single sample in a study of T cell changes during pregnancy in multiple sclerosis. Generated by immunoSEQ multiplex PCR, the TCRdb table keeps only in-frame clones and is missing some. The sample has about 93,000 clones; 92% are singletons. Here the sequenced sample was peripheral blood, taken after pregnancy. The receptor source for this set is a female donor with multiple sclerosis, enrolled in a pregnancy study. Each CDR3 is given with its conserved first and last residue. The order of the fields is J gene, V gene, CDR3 protein.

>TRBJ1-2|TRBV6-6
CASNRGGGYTF
>TRBJ1-4|TRBV27
CASSAPGVANEKLFF
>TRBJ1-5|TRBV7-2
CASSLSGTGVDQPQHF
>TRBJ2-1|TRBV19
CASSLGPGSYNEQFF
>TRBJ2-5|TRBV19
CASSRTSGSLETQYF
>TRBJ2-1|TRBV6-6
CASSLTGTASDEQFF
>TRBJ2-3|TRBV7-2
CASSQSTDTQYF
>TRBJ1-4|TRBV4-2
CASSYGQGNEKLFF
>TRBJ2-2|TRBV18
CASSPRQSTGELFF
>TRBJ1-1|TRBV6-5
CASSYSGFLNTEAFF
>TRBJ2-6|TRBV6-4
CASSDSGHSGANVLTF
>TRBJ1-6|TRBV7-3
CASSLARDSPLHF
>TRBJ1-2|TRBV14
CASSQADRYYGYTF
>TRBJ1-2|TRBV29-1
CSVEGLAGVYGYTF
>TRBJ1-3|TRBV4-1
CASHGGGLGNTIYF
>TRBJ2-4|TRBV9
CASSVRQGGKNIQYF
>TRBJ1-2|TRBV6-5
CASISVYGYTF
>TRBJ2-2|TRBV18
CASSPNPGTGSNTGELFF
>TRBJ1-4|TRBV11-2
CASSLDLWANEKLFF
>TRBJ2-7|TRBV28
CASSFVGRKSYEQYF
>TRBJ2-3|TRBV7-2
CASSLKSPTGGTSTDTQYF
>TRBJ2-1|TRBV9
CASSWGTTNEQFF
>TRBJ2-5|TRBV4-2
CASSPHGTSGGETQYF
>TRBJ2-5|TRBV6-5
CASRELAGHRETQYF
>TRBJ1-1|TRBV2
CASSEALGGTEAFF
>TRBJ1-5|TRBV27
CASSLFYYSNQPQHF
>TRBJ1-3|TRBV25-1
CASSPMTGAGNTIYF
>TRBJ1-6|TRBV5-1
CASSLDGSDFSPLHF
>TRBJ1-5|TRBV7-9
CASSLDLVRGDSNQPQHF
>TRBJ1-1|TRBV30
CAWSAGQGFAEAFF
>TRBJ2-1|TRBV9
CASSVEASGLKYNEQFF